This T cell receptor (beta chain) derives from a study of vaccination and CD4 T cells after COVID-19. Study details: The interval from dose two to post-vaccine sampling had a median of about 72 days, and it ranged from 14 to 241.

Trimming took 1 base from V and 1 from J, leaving 4 bases between them. CDR3 length: 13 residues. Germline V lookup: CDR1 DFQATT, CDR2 SNEGSKA (reference sequence). Treatment of the sample: roughly 10-day PBMC culture with coronavirus spike peptide pools or control peptides (ViraFEST assay). A note on this clonotype: Its cognate antigen is unknown.

The Oncomine TCR Beta short-read assay was what sequenced the DNA obtained from cultured CD4+ T cells. MiXCR, applied by TCRdb to the PCR reads, yields one record per CDR3 protein. This sample has 11,000 to 15,000 distinct CDR3 sequences; approximately 57% occur once, and the top ten carry over 12%. The chain links TRBV20-1 to TRBJ2-2; D is unclear. This TCR came from a human donor who had recovered from COVID-19. Sequencing was done on a sample of CD4+ T cells from blood, cultured in vitro. In DNA form, the CDR3 reads TGCAGTGCTAGAGCCCGGAACACCGGGGAGCTGTTTTTT. It specifies CSARARNTGELFF.